The entry below gives a single T cell receptor beta chain sequence along with its context. Its matching antigen is unknown. Anti-CD3/anti-CD28 beads served as a nonspecific positive control stimulus. Sorting of responding CD4+ T cells relied on upregulated CD40 ligand together with CD69. These data originate in a study of persistence of HIV-infected CD4 T cells. From germline, CDR1 is MNHEY and CDR2 SVGAGI. The V gene end was trimmed by 6 bases and the J gene end by 3 bases; junction bases not matched to a gene: 8. The CDR3 loop spans 15 amino acids. Sequencing used immunoSEQ version 4 in survey mode. Profiled with immunoSEQ multiplex PCR; TCRdb holds only in-frame clones, not every one. The data hold about 46,000 clones, with 80% to 90% observed a single time.

The rearrangement joins TRBV6-5 to TRBJ1-2; 9 bases align to TRBD1. The specimen was CD4+ T cells sorted from PBMCs after approximately 19-hour stimulation, collected from a patient who received antiretroviral therapy. This sequence was found in an adult woman with HIV who was CMV-seropositive. As DNA, the CDR3 is TGTGCCAGCAGCTCTAGGAGGACAGGGGACTATGGCTACACCTTC. This encodes CASSSRRTGDYGYTF.